This T cell receptor (beta chain) was sequenced for a study of blood T cell repertoires in COVID-19. Study summary: COVID-19 samples, acute and convalescent, were from the United States, Italy and Spain.

The CDR3 loop spans 15 amino acids. Germline CDR1 SGDLS, CDR2 YYNGEE. J was trimmed by 2 bases and V by 4 bases; bases with no gene match: 7. Original handling: Amplification from reference gene primers served as the basis for estimated nucleated cell counts. TCRdb's table, derived via immunoSEQ multiplex PCR, lists solely in-frame clones and lacks some. The V and J calls and the clone size are those of that table, but D and trimming were determined from the DNA. The sample has more than 95,000 clones; roughly 76% are singletons. The chain is built from TRBV9 and TRBJ2-5, with 8 nucleotides matching TRBD2. The sequence was obtained from a woman between 65 and 79 years old with acute or convalescent COVID-19. Sequencing was performed on peripheral blood. DNA of the CDR3: TGTGCCAGCAGCCCCTCCGGGGGGGGTCAAGAGACCCAGTACTTC. Translated, it gives CASSPSGGGQETQYF.